Here is one TCR beta chain with its context. This sample was included in a study of blood T cell repertoires in COVID-19. The protocol was immunoSEQ multiplex PCR, while the TCRdb copy is restricted to in-frame clones and leaves out a portion. The sample yields some 160,000 clones, 80% to 85% seen once. This sequence originates from a woman in her forties or fifties who had recovered from COVID-19. Sequencing was carried out using PBMCs or T cells enriched from blood (not recorded which).

The CDR3 DNA reads TGTGCCAGCAGCCAAGGCGGGGGTACCCAAGAGACCCAGTACTTC. Amino acids: CASSQGGGTQETQYF. The chain recombines TRBV3-1 (or the pseudogene TRBV3-2) with TRBJ2-5; TRBD2 matches at 7 bases. The CDR3 extends over 15 amino acids. Germline loops: CDR1 LGHDT, CDR2 YNNKEL (reference sequence). V was clipped by 1 base and J by 1 base; unmatched bases: 3.